This entry lists 14 T cell receptor beta chains sequenced from one sample in a study of T cells in Graves' hyperthyroidism and ophthalmopathy. RNA transcripts yielded amplified TCR beta CDR3 regions. TCR CDR3 regions were first amplified by RT-PCR with HTBI primers. TCRdb used MiXCR to reprocess the multiplex PCR reads, holding one entry per CDR3 protein. There are 300,000 to 400,000 distinct CDR3 sequences in the sample; 18% occur only once, and approximately 54% lies in the top ten. Sequenced sample: blood. These receptors were taken from a woman in her 50s with Graves' hyperthyroidism.

This clonotype occurred a few times. This chain joins TRBV18 and TRBJ2-1; D is ambiguous. V was pared by 3 bases and J by 4 bases, with 7 bases between. The CDR3 has 13 residues. Germline V gene lookup returns CDR1 KGHSH and CDR2 LQKENI. In DNA, the CDR3 is TGTGCCAGCTCACCGCAGGAATACAATGAGCAGTTCTTC. Amino acid sequence: CASSPQEYNEQFF.

This clonotype was found a few times. The chain employs TRBV5-1 and TRBJ2-3; 11 bases align to TRBD2. V lost 4 bases to trimming and J lost 2 bases; unmatched junction nucleotides: 6. This CDR3 contains 16 residues. Germline lookup yields CDR1 SGHRS and CDR2 YFSETQ. The CDR3 nucleotides read TGCGCCAGCAGCCCCGGGACTAGCGGAGTCACAGATACGCAGTATTTT. This encodes CASSPGTSGVTDTQYF.

The J gene is TRBJ1-3, the V gene TRBV19, with 7 bases aligning to TRBD1. The ends lost 0 bases at V and 0 bases at J; junction bases unmatched: 8. The CDR3 runs 18 residues. Germline V CDR1 and CDR2: LNHDA, SQIVND (reference sequence). CDR3 nucleotide sequence: TGTGCCAGTAGTATAGATCCCGGGACAGCCATCTCTGGAAACACCATATATTTT. It codes for CASSIDPGTAISGNTIYF.

This chain connects TRBV10-3 to TRBJ2-4, with no clear D. The CDR3 is 14 amino acids. Germline-derived CDR1 and CDR2 are ENHRY and SYGVKD. The V end lost 1 base, the J end lost 1 base, and 5 bases lay between the germline ends. CDR3 sequence reads: CAISEFGAKNIQYF. The CDR3 DNA reads as TGTGCCATCAGTGAGTTCGGGGCCAAAAACATTCAGTACTTC.

This clonotype was seen at least ten times. The V call is TRBV6-1, the J call TRBJ2-5; D perhaps matches TRBD2 (7 bases). The CDR3 has 15 amino acids. Trimming pared 5 bases from V and 5 bases from J, leaving 18 bases between. The germline V gene encodes CDR1 MNHNS and CDR2 SASEGT. This chain's CDR3 is CASSHTPGEGETQYF. The CDR3 DNA reads TGTGCCAGCAGTCACACTCCAGGGGAGGGCGAGACCCAGTACTTC.

This clonotype has ten or more counts. V usage is TRBV6-2 or TRBV6-3 and J usage is TRBJ2-1, with D possibly matching TRBD2 (6 bases). There are 12 residues in the CDR3. The V end lost 4 bases, the J end lost 10 bases, and 11 bases lay between the germline ends. Germline assignment: CDR1 MNHEY and CDR2 SVGEGT. For the CDR3, the DNA is TGTGCCAGCAGTTTAAGGGACTTAGAGCAGTTCTTC. Protein sequence: CASSLRDLEQFF.

There are a few counts of this clonotype. The V gene is TRBV28, the J gene TRBJ1-2; D is unresolved. The V and J ends lost 2 bases and 2 bases respectively, with 12 bases between them. The germline CDR1 and CDR2 sequences are MDHEN and SYDVKM. The CDR3 has 15 residues. In DNA form, the CDR3 reads TGTGCCAGCAGTTTAGTGTCAGGCCCCAACTATGGCTACACCTTC. Residues: CASSLVSGPNYGYTF.

V is TRBV4-1 and J is TRBJ2-7; the D gene is possibly TRBD1 (6 bases). Germline values: CDR1 MGHRA, CDR2 YSYEKL. CDR3 length: 17 amino acids. The ends were cut back, 2 bases at V and 0 bases at J, with 17 bases in the middle. The chain's CDR3 is CASSQRQAVSDSYEQYF. The CDR3 DNA reads as TGCGCCAGCAGCCAACGACAGGCTGTTAGCGACTCCTACGAGCAGTACTTC.

This clonotype was observed many times. J is TRBJ2-1 and V is TRBV2, with TRBD1 as a possible D gene (6 bases). Trimming removed 3 bases at V and 9 bases at J, with 21 bases between. This CDR3 is 16 amino acids long. Germline CDR1 reads SNHLY; CDR2 reads FYNNEI. CDR3 coding DNA: TGTGCCAGCAGTGATTGGTCCGGGGCAGGGGCGGTTGAGCAGTTCTTC. This sequence encodes CASSDWSGAGAVEQFF.

In its sample, this clonotype was seen a few times. The rearrangement joins TRBV20-1 to TRBJ1-2; unclear D gene. This CDR3 has 11 residues. Trimming took off 5 bases at V and 7 bases at J, with 11 bases between the two ends. CDR1 DFQATT and CDR2 SNEGSKA come from the germline V gene (reference sequence). The CDR3: CSALLDAGYTF. CDR3 nucleotide sequence: TGCAGTGCTTTATTGGACGCTGGCTACACCTTC.

At least ten counts were recorded for this clonotype. The CDR3 nucleotides are TGTGCCAGCAGCGGGACACCGCCCCTCTACGAGCAGTACGTC. Protein sequence: CASSGTPPLYEQYV. The rearrangement joins TRBV6-1 to TRBJ2-7, with D possibly matching TRBD1 (6 bases). V was trimmed by 6 bases and J by 3 bases, leaving 15 bases between them. The CDR3 spans 14 residues. Germline CDR1 is MNHNS and CDR2 is SASEGT.

This clonotype was observed at least ten times. The DNA of the CDR3 is TGTGCCATCAGTGAAGCCCAGAGGAACACTGAAGCTTTCTTT. Residues: CAISEAQRNTEAFF. The V and J genes are TRBV10-3 and TRBJ1-1; no reliable D call. The CDR3 covers 14 residues. Trimming stripped 3 bases from V and 1 base from J, with 9 bases between. Germline-derived CDR1 and CDR2 are ENHRY and SYGVKD.

In its sample, this clonotype was seen many times. The rearrangement joins TRBV28 to TRBJ2-1; 8 bases are shared with TRBD2. The CDR3 has 19 residues. Trimming removed 1 base from V and 0 bases from J; junction bases left unmatched: 11. Per the germline V gene, CDR1 is MDHEN and CDR2 is SYDVKM. CDR3 residues: CASSLSFLTSGHSYNEQFF. The CDR3 DNA is TGTGCCAGCAGTTTATCGTTTCTAACTAGCGGTCACTCCTACAATGAGCAGTTCTTC.

This chain links TRBV2 with TRBJ1-5; TRBD1 agrees at 10 bases. CDR1 and CDR2 from the germline V gene are SNHLY and FYNNEI. CDR3 length: 15 residues. The junction had 8 bases not matched to a gene; V was cut back by 6 bases and J by 6 bases. For the CDR3, the DNA is TGTGCCAGCAGGCCCGGGACAGGGGCGAGTCAGCCCCAGCATTTT. Its translation is CASRPGTGASQPQHF.